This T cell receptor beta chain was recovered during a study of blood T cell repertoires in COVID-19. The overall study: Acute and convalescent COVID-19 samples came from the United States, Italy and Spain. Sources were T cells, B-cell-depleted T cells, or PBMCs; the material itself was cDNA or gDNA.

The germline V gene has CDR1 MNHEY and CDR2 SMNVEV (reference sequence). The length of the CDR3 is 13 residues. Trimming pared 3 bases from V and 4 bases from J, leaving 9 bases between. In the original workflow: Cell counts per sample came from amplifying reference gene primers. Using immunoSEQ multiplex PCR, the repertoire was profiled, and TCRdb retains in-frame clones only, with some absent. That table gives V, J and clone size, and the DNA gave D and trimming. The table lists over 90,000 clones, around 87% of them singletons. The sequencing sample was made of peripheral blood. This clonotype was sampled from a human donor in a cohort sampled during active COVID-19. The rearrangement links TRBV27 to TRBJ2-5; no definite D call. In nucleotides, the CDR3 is TGTGCCAGCAGTTTCTCTAGTCGAGAGACCCAGTACTTC. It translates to CASSFSSRETQYF.